This T cell receptor (beta chain) stems from a study of graft-versus-host responses after intestinal transplantation. V was clipped by 7 bases and J by 2 bases, with 12 bases between them. This CDR3 has 14 residues. Per germline, CDR1 LNHDA and CDR2 SQIVND (reference sequence). Findings of the study overall: Association was observed between peak circulating GvH clone levels and early post-transplant HvG declines.

Libraries were prepared by immunoSEQ multiplex PCR; TCRdb keeps only in-frame clonotypes and omits some of them. This table has about 8,600 clones, 25% to 40% appearing once. This chain connects TRBV19 to TRBJ1-5; the D gene is possibly TRBD1 (6 bases). The receptor's source is a human patient who received an intestinal transplant. Sequenced material: alloreactive CD4+ T cells from a mixed lymphocyte reaction culture, taken before intestinal transplant. Noted subset: CFSE-low proliferating T cells sorted from roughly six-day pre-transplant mixed lymphocyte reaction (GvH or HvG direction). In DNA form, the CDR3 reads TGTGCCAGTACGCGACAGGCGGGCAATCAGCCCCAGCATTTT. As protein: CASTRQAGNQPQHF.